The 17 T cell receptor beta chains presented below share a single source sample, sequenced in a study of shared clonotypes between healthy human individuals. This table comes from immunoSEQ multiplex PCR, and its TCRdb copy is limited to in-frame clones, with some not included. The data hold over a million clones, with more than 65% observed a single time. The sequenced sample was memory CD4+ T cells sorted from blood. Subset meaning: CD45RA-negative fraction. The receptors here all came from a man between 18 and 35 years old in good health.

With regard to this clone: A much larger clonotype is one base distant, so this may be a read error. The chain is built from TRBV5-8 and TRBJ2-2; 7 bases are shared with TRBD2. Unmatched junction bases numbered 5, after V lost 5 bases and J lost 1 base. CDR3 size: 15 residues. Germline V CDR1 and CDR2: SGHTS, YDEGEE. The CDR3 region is CASRLGLQNTGELFF. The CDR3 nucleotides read TGTGCCAGCAGACTGGGACTACAGAACACCGGGGAGCTGTTTTTT.

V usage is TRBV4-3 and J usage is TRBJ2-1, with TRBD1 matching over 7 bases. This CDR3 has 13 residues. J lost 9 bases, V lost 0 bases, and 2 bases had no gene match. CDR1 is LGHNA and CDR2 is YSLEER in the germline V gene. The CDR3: CASSQEQGSEQFF. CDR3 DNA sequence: TGCGCCAGCAGCCAAGAACAGGGGAGTGAGCAGTTCTTC.

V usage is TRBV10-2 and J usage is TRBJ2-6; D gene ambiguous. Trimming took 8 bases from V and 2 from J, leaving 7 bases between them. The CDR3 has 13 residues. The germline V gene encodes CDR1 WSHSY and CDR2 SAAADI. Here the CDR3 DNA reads TGCGCCAGCTTGGGGACTGGGGCCAACGTCCTGACTTTC. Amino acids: CASLGTGANVLTF.

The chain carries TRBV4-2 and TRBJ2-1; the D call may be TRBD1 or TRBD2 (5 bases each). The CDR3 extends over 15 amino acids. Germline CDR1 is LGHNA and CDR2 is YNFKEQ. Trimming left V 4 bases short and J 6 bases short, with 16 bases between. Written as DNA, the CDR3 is TGTGCCAGCAGCCCCCCCGGGGACGGGGCCAATGAGCAGTTCTTC. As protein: CASSPPGDGANEQFF.

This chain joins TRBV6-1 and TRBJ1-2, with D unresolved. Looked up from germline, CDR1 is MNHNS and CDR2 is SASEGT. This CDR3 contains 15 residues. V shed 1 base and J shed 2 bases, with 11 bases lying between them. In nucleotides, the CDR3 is TGTGCCAGCAGTGAAGACAGCCGACCCAACTATGGCTACACCTTC. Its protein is CASSEDSRPNYGYTF.

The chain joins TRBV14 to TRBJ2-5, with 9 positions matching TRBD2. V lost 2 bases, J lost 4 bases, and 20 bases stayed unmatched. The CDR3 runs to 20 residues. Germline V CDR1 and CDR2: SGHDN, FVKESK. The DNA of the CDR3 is TGTGCCAGCAGCCAAATGAAGCGTCTCGTTAGCGGGAGTAGACGAGAGACCCAGTACTTC. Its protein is CASSQMKRLVSGSRRETQYF.

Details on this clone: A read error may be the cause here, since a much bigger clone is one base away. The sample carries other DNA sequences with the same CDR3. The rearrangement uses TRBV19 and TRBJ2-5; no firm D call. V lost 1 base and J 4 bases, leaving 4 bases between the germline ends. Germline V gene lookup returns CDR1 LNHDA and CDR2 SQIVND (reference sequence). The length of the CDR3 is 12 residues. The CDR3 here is CASSIAGETQYF. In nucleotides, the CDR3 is TGTGCCAGTAGTATAGCCGGAGAGACCCAGTACTTC.

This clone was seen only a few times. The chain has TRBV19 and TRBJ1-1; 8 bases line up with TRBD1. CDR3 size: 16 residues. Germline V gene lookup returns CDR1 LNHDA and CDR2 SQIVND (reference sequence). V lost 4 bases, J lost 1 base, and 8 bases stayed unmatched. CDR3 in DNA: TGTGCCAGTAGTACCCGGACAGGGTCCGGGAACACTGAAGCTTTCTTT. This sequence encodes CASSTRTGSGNTEAFF.

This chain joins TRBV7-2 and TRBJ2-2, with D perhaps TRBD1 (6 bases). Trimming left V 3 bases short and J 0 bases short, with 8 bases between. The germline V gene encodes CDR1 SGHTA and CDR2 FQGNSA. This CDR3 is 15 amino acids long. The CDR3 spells CASSFGTTNTGELFF. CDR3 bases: TGTGCCAGCAGCTTTGGGACAACGAACACCGGGGAGCTGTTTTTT.

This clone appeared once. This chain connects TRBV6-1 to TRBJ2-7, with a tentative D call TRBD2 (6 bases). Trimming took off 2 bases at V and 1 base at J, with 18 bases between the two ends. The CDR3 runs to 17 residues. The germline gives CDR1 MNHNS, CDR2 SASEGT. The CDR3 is CASSEYYLGLSSYEQYF. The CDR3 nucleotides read TGTGCCAGCAGTGAATACTATCTGGGACTTTCGTCCTACGAGCAGTACTTC.

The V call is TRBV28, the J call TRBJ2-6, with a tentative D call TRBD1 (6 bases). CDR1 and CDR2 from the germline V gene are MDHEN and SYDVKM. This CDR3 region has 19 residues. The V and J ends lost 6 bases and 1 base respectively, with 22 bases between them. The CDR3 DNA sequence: TGTGCCAGCAGCCCAATCCGGACAGTATCTTTGTCTGGGGCCAACGTCCTGACTTTC. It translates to CASSPIRTVSLSGANVLTF.

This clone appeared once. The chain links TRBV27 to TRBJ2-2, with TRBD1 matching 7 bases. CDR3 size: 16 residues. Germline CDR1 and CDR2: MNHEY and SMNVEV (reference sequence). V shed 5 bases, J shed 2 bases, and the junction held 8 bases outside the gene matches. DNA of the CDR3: TGTGCCAGCAGTCGTGGAGACAGGGCCAACACCGGGGAGCTGTTTTTT. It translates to CASSRGDRANTGELFF.

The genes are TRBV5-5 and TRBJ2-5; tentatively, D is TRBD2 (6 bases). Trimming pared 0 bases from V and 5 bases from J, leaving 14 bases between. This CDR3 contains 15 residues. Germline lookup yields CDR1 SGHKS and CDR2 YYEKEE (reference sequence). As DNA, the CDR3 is TGTGCCAGCAGCTTGGTCCCGGGGGTAGGGGAGACCCAGTACTTC. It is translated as CASSLVPGVGETQYF.

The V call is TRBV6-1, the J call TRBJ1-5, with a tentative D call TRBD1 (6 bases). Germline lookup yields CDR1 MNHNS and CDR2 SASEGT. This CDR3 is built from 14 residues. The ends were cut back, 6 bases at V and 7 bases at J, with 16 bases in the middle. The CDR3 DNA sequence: TGTGCCAGCAGGATCCCAGGGGACACCCAGCCCCAGCATTTT. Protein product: CASRIPGDTQPQHF.

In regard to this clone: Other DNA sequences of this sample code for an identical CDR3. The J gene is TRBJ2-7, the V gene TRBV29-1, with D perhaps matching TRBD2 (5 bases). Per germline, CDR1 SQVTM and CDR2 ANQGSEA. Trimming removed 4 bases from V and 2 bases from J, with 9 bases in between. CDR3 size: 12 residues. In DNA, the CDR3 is TGCAGCGTTGCGGACGGGACCTACGAGCAGTACTTC. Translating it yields CSVADGTYEQYF.

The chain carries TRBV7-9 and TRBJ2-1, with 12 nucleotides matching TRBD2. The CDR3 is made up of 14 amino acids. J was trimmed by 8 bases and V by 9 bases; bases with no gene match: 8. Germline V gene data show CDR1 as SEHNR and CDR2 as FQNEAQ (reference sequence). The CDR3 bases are TGTGCCAGTACCGGACTAGCGGGGCGGGATGAGCAGTTCTTC. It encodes CASTGLAGRDEQFF.

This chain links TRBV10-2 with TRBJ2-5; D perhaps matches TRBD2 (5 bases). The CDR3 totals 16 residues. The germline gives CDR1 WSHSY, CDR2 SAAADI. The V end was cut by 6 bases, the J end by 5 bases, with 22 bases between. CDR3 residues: CASRDLGSQFAETQYF. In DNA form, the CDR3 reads TGCGCCAGCAGGGACTTGGGGTCCCAATTCGCCGAGACCCAGTACTTC.